This entry lists 21 T cell receptor beta chains sequenced from one sample in a study of siplizumab effects on memory and regulatory T cells. Measured with immunoSEQ multiplex PCR; TCRdb has only the in-frame clones, and not every one. Of about 69,000 clones listed, 80% to 90% were seen once; the top ten hold over 1.5%. Sequenced sample: Tregs sorted from blood. Every receptor here comes from a human donor in good health.

In its sample, this clone was seen once. The CDR3 protein is CASSVGPNGYGYTF. The CDR3 coding sequence is TGTGCCAGCAGCGTGGGGCCGAATGGCTATGGCTACACCTTC. The chain joins TRBV6-6 to TRBJ1-2, with D possibly being TRBD1 (5 bases). Per germline, CDR1 MNHNY and CDR2 SVGAGI (reference sequence). This CDR3 is 14 amino acids long. V shed 6 bases and J shed 4 bases, with 15 bases lying between them.

The CDR3 here is CASSENAAYEQYF. CDR3 nucleotides: TGTGCCAGCAGTGAAAACGCTGCCTACGAGCAGTACTTC. The chain employs TRBV25-1 and TRBJ2-7; D gene uncertain. This CDR3 region has 13 residues. Germline V gene sequence: CDR1 MGHDK, CDR2 SYGVNS. Deletions cut 2 bases from V and 2 bases from J, with 7 bases between.

The chain couples TRBV7-2 to TRBJ2-7, with a possible D match to TRBD2 (6 bases). Germline CDR1 is SGHTA and CDR2 is FQGNSA. The CDR3 contains 15 residues. V shed 0 bases and J shed 3 bases, with 12 bases lying between them. The DNA for the CDR3 is TGTGCCAGCAGCTTAGCGGGAGGCGGCTTCTACGAGCAGTACTTC. This codes for CASSLAGGGFYEQYF.

This clone was detected only once. This chain's CDR3 is CASSKGPQGATNEKLFF. DNA of the CDR3: TGTGCCAGCAGCAAGGGGCCGCAGGGTGCAACTAATGAAAAACTGTTTTTT. V and J are TRBV9 and TRBJ1-4; maybe TRBD1 (5 bases). Trimming left V 4 bases short and J 0 bases short, with 16 bases between. The germline V gene encodes CDR1 SGDLS and CDR2 YYNGEE. The CDR3 consists of 17 residues.

The chain is built from TRBV7-9 and TRBJ2-5; TRBD2 is a possible D gene (6 bases). Per germline, CDR1 SEHNR and CDR2 FQNEAQ (reference sequence). This CDR3 region has 13 residues. The V and J ends lost 3 bases and 7 bases respectively, with 12 bases between them. DNA for the CDR3: TGTGCCAGCAGCTTCGGGGCCGGGGGGACCCAGTACTTC. Translating gives CASSFGAGGTQYF.

The CDR3 reads CASRYGEEPNEQYF. The DNA for the CDR3 is TGTGCCAGCAGATATGGGGAGGAGCCTAACGAGCAGTACTTC. V gene TRBV28 combines with J gene TRBJ2-7, with D possibly being TRBD2 (6 bases). Germline V gene lookup returns CDR1 MDHEN and CDR2 SYDVKM. V dropped 6 bases and J dropped 5 bases, with 17 bases sitting between them. The CDR3 spans 14 residues.

The rearrangement uses TRBV5-1 and TRBJ2-1; the D gene is possibly TRBD1 (6 bases). The V gene's germline CDR1 is SGHRS and CDR2 YFSETQ. The V and J ends lost 2 bases and 8 bases respectively, with 20 bases between them. The CDR3 spans 16 residues. As DNA, the CDR3 is TGCGCCAGCAGCTTAAGTTTAGGGGGTATAGGAGATGAGCAGTTCTTC. Protein sequence: CASSLSLGGIGDEQFF.

V is TRBV6-4 and J is TRBJ2-3; D not certain. The CDR3 loop spans 16 amino acids. Germline values: CDR1 MRHNA, CDR2 SNTAGT. V was clipped by 5 bases and J by 1 base, with 16 bases between them. The CDR3 region is CASSSSPALGTDTQYF. CDR3 bases: TGTGCCAGCAGTTCCTCCCCCGCCCTCGGCACAGATACGCAGTATTTT.

The chain recombines TRBV11-2 with TRBJ2-1; no clear D. The CDR3 is 15 residues long. V gave up 7 bases and J gave up 4 bases, with 17 bases separating them. CDR1 is SGHAT and CDR2 is FQNNGV in the germline V gene. The CDR3 loop is CASTNVAIQYNEQFF. DNA for the CDR3: TGTGCCAGCACTAATGTCGCGATTCAGTACAATGAGCAGTTCTTC.

J is TRBJ2-7 and V is TRBV5-4; 8 bases are a match to TRBD2. The CDR3 runs 14 residues. From germline, CDR1 is SGHNT and CDR2 YYREEE (reference sequence). J gave up 3 bases and V 3 bases, and 5 bases lay outside the gene matches. As DNA, the CDR3 is TGTGCCAGCAGCTATAGCGGGACGAACTACGAGCAGTACTTC. This sequence encodes CASSYSGTNYEQYF.

V usage is TRBV18 and J usage is TRBJ2-3; D uncertain. The CDR3 loop spans 13 amino acids. V dropped 5 bases and J dropped 3 bases, with 9 bases sitting between them. Germline assignment: CDR1 KGHSH and CDR2 LQKENI. CDR3 nucleotides: TGTGCCAGCTCAACCCAGGTGACAGATACGCAGTATTTT. It specifies CASSTQVTDTQYF.

This clone was counted a single time. This chain connects TRBV27 to TRBJ2-3, with D possibly TRBD1 on 5 matching bases. Germline CDR1 reads MNHEY; CDR2 reads SMNVEV (reference sequence). The CDR3 has 14 amino acids. The V gene lost 6 bases and the J gene lost 0 bases, with 10 bases spanning the gap. The CDR3 spells CASRWTPSTDTQYF. The CDR3 bases are TGTGCCAGCAGATGGACACCTAGCACAGATACGCAGTATTTT.

The chain carries TRBV7-2 and TRBJ2-5; perhaps D is TRBD1 or TRBD2 (6 bases each). In germline, CDR1 is SGHTA, CDR2 FQGNSA. The CDR3 contains 15 residues. Deletions cut 6 bases from V and 5 bases from J, with 19 bases between. The CDR3 loop is CASSKASGAWETQYF. Written as DNA, the CDR3 is TGTGCCAGCAGTAAGGCCTCGGGGGCGTGGGAGACCCAGTACTTC.

This chain uses TRBV6-6 with TRBJ2-1; 15 nucleotides align to TRBD2. The CDR3 runs 16 residues. V shed 4 bases and J 7 bases; nucleotides not matched to a gene: 5. CDR1 is MNHNY and CDR2 is SVGAGI in the germline V gene (reference sequence). The CDR3 sequence is CASSSSGTSGGNEQFF. DNA for the CDR3: TGTGCCAGCAGTTCCTCCGGGACTAGCGGGGGGAATGAGCAGTTCTTC.

The chain recombines TRBV10-3 with TRBJ1-2; 8 nucleotides align to TRBD1. V was pared by 3 bases and J by 2 bases, with 11 bases of the junction left unmatched. The length of the CDR3 is 17 residues. Germline CDR1 is ENHRY and CDR2 is SYGVKD. The CDR3 region has the DNA TGTGCCATCAGTGACCCAATCGGCAGGACAGGGAACTATGGCTACACCTTC. As protein: CAISDPIGRTGNYGYTF.

The chain is built from TRBV6-5 and TRBJ2-5, with a tentative D call TRBD1 (5 bases). V was shortened by 5 bases and J by 1 base, with 8 bases between the two germline ends. The germline CDR1 and CDR2 sequences are MNHEY and SVGAGI. CDR3 length: 13 amino acids. CDR3 sequence: CASSRQPQETQYF. The DNA of the CDR3 is TGTGCCAGCAGTCGACAGCCCCAAGAGACCCAGTACTTC.

The genes are TRBV29-1 and TRBJ2-3; D is unresolved. Germline CDR1 is SQVTM and CDR2 is ANQGSEA. V shed 1 base and J shed 3 bases, with 11 bases lying between them. The CDR3 length is 14 residues. The CDR3 region has the DNA TGCAGCGTTGAAGGGACCGGGCGGACAGATACGCAGTATTTT. Protein sequence: CSVEGTGRTDTQYF.

This sequence joins TRBV11-3 and TRBJ2-1; possibly TRBD1 or TRBD2 for D (6 bases each). Trimming left V 5 bases short and J 3 bases short, with 14 bases between. The germline CDR1 and CDR2 sequences are SGHNT and YENEEA. The CDR3 contains 15 residues. The CDR3 region has the DNA TGTGCCAGCAGCGTGGGGGCAGCGGGCTACAATGAGCAGTTCTTC. Translated, it gives CASSVGAAGYNEQFF.

This CDR3 is CASSLSSQGVHQPQHF. CDR3 DNA: TGTGCCAGCTCCCTAAGCAGCCAGGGGGTCCATCAGCCCCAGCATTTT. The V call is TRBV18, the J call TRBJ1-5, with TRBD1 matching 7 bases. The V and J ends lost 6 bases and 5 bases, in that order; junction bases with no gene match: 13. Looked up from germline, CDR1 is KGHSH and CDR2 is LQKENI. The CDR3 has 16 amino acids. Variable domain in full (rest from reference TRBV18 and TRBJ1-5): NAGVMQNPRHLVRRRGQEARLRCSPMKGHSHVYWYRQLPEEGLKFMVYLQKENIIDESGMPKERFSAEFPKEGPSILRIQQVVRGDSAAYFCASSLSSQGVHQPQHFGDGTRLSIL.

This clone was picked up one time. The V call is TRBV10-3, the J call TRBJ2-2, with 10 bases identical to TRBD2. Germline loops: CDR1 ENHRY, CDR2 SYGVKD. CDR3 length: 16 residues. J gave up 5 bases and V 2 bases, and 5 bases lay outside the gene matches. CDR3 sequence reads: CAISEPSGSSTGELFF. The CDR3 region has the DNA TGTGCCATCAGTGAGCCTAGCGGGAGCAGTACCGGGGAGCTGTTTTTT.

The rearrangement uses TRBV6-6 and TRBJ1-4; D not resolved. With 7 bases removed from V and 5 bases from J, the gap between germline ends came to 14 bases. CDR1 MNHNY and CDR2 SVGAGI come from the germline V gene (reference sequence). The CDR3 loop spans 14 amino acids. Here the CDR3 reads CASTPGRENEKLFF. In DNA form, the CDR3 reads TGTGCCAGCACTCCGGGTAGGGAGAATGAAAAACTGTTTTTT.